These 32 T cell receptor beta chains originate from one sample sequenced in a study of T cell responses to AZD1222 COVID-19 vaccine. The protocol was immunoSEQ multiplex PCR, while the TCRdb copy is restricted to in-frame clones and leaves out a portion. The table shows 110,000 to 150,000 clones, with over 90% occurring only once. The starting material was peripheral blood, obtained on day 0 of AZD1222 vaccination. The receptors originated from an adult in good health.

The CDR3 DNA is TGTGCCAGCAGCAGCCGGGACATGGGGGGAAACACCATATATTTT. Its translation is CASSSRDMGGNTIYF. The genes are TRBV7-9 and TRBJ1-3; tentatively, D is TRBD1 (6 bases). The germline gives CDR1 SEHNR, CDR2 FQNEAQ (reference sequence). The CDR3 sequence is 15 residues long. Trimming took off 5 bases at V and 4 bases at J, with 15 bases between the two ends.

This clone was counted a few times. The V and J genes are TRBV2 and TRBJ2-5, with TRBD2 as a possible D gene (6 bases). The CDR3 runs to 13 residues. In germline, CDR1 is SNHLY, CDR2 FYNNEI. Trimming stripped 6 bases from V and 2 bases from J, with 10 bases between. The CDR3 protein is CASSVADQETQYF. CDR3 DNA: TGTGCCAGCAGCGTAGCGGATCAAGAGACCCAGTACTTC. The whole variable domain, remainder taken from reference TRBV2 and TRBJ2-5, is EPEVTQTPSHQVTQMGQEVILRCVPISNHLYFYWYRQILGQKVEFLVSFYNNEISEKSEIFDDQFSVERPDGSNFTLKIRSTKLEDSAMYFCASSVADQETQYFGPGTRLLVL.

This clone was seen only a few times. This chain joins TRBV6-2 or TRBV6-3 and TRBJ1-1; D possibly corresponds to TRBD1 (5 bases). V was trimmed by 2 bases and J by 4 bases, leaving 5 bases between them. The germline gives CDR1 MNHEY, CDR2 SVGEGT. This CDR3 comprises 12 residues. Here the CDR3 DNA reads TGTGCCAGCAGTTACGGGGCCACTGAAGCTTTCTTT. It specifies CASSYGATEAFF.

The V gene is TRBV29-1, the J gene TRBJ1-1; weak D call: TRBD1 (5 bases). The CDR3 runs to 10 residues. V dropped 5 bases and J dropped 11 bases, with 12 bases sitting between them. CDR1 and CDR2 from the germline V gene are SQVTM and ANQGSEA. CDR3 nucleotides: TGCAGCGTTCGCAGGGAGGACGCTTTCTTT. The encoded protein is CSVRREDAFF.

This chain links TRBV6-5 with TRBJ1-2, with 10 bases lining up with TRBD1. This CDR3 is 15 amino acids long. The germline V gene has CDR1 MNHEY and CDR2 SVGAGI. V lost 6 bases and J lost 5; bases outside the gene matches: 9. The CDR3 spells CASREDRGGIYGYTF. As DNA, the CDR3 is TGTGCCAGCAGGGAGGACAGGGGGGGGATTTATGGCTACACCTTC.

CDR3 DNA: TGTGCCAGTAGTGACCGACAGGCGGGGTCTGGGGAGACCCAGTACTTC. It specifies CASSDRQAGSGETQYF. The rearrangement joins TRBV19 to TRBJ2-5; D tentatively fits TRBD1 or TRBD2 (6 bases each). Germline V lookup: CDR1 LNHDA, CDR2 SQIVND (reference sequence). Trimming left V 5 bases short and J 5 bases short, with 21 bases between. This CDR3 is 16 amino acids long.

J is TRBJ2-2 and V is TRBV14; no firm D call. CDR1 is SGHDN and CDR2 is FVKESK in the germline V gene. This CDR3 has 17 amino acids. V was clipped by 0 bases and J by 4 bases, with 15 bases between them. The CDR3 nucleotides read TGTGCCAGCAGCCAAGATCGGAAGGGTGTTATCACCGGGGAGCTGTTTTTT. Encoded protein: CASSQDRKGVITGELFF.

The chain joins TRBV27 to TRBJ2-5; unclear D gene. The CDR3 runs to 15 residues. CDR1 is MNHEY, CDR2 SMNVEV, per germline (reference sequence). V lost 2 bases, J lost 1 base, and 11 bases lay in between. CDR3 region: CASSLVPTSQETQYF. In DNA form, the CDR3 reads TGTGCCAGCAGTTTAGTTCCGACATCCCAAGAGACCCAGTACTTC.

The rearrangement joins TRBV30 to TRBJ2-1, with 8 bases identical to TRBD1. Germline values: CDR1 GTSNPN, CDR2 SVGIG (reference sequence). V was pared by 4 bases and J by 4 bases, with 12 bases of the junction left unmatched. CDR3 length: 16 residues. CDR3 in DNA: TGTGCCTGGACTGGACAGGGTTCAAACCGATACAATGAGCAGTTCTTC. Translated, it gives CAWTGQGSNRYNEQFF.

The chain employs TRBV19 and TRBJ2-3; TRBD1 might be the D (6 bases). V lost 8 bases to trimming and J lost 2 bases, with 11 bases between them. From germline, CDR1 is LNHDA and CDR2 SQIVND (reference sequence). The CDR3 covers 13 residues. The CDR3 sequence: CASSQGYTDTQYF. For the CDR3, the DNA is TGTGCCAGTTCACAGGGATACACAGATACGCAGTATTTT.

The chain links TRBV29-1 to TRBJ2-5; 10 positions agree with TRBD2. The germline V gene encodes CDR1 SQVTM and CDR2 ANQGSEA. CDR3 length: 13 amino acids. The V segment lost 3 bases and the J segment 3 bases; nucleotides outside the gene matches: 1. The CDR3, as DNA: TGCAGCGTTGACACTAGCGGGAAAGAGACCCAGTACTTC. It translates to CSVDTSGKETQYF.

The V gene is TRBV7-9, the J gene TRBJ2-7; 9 bases are a match to TRBD2. The germline V gene encodes CDR1 SEHNR and CDR2 FQNEAQ (reference sequence). CDR3 length equals 15 residues. The V segment lost 1 base and the J segment 4 bases; nucleotides outside the gene matches: 5. The CDR3, as DNA: TGTGCCAGCAGCTTAGTGGCGGGAGGGCCTTACGAGCAGTACTTC. Translation gives CASSLVAGGPYEQYF. The whole variable domain, filled in from reference TRBV7-9 and TRBJ2-7, reads DTGVSQNPRHKITKRGQNVTFRCDPISEHNRLYWYRQTLGQGPEFLTYFQNEAQLEKSRLLSDRFSAERPKGSFSTLEIQRTEQGDSAMYLCASSLVAGGPYEQYFGPGTRLTVT.

The chain carries TRBV11-3 and TRBJ1-1; a weak D match, TRBD1 (5 bases). Germline V gives CDR1 SGHNT, CDR2 YENEEA. Trimming removed 0 bases from V and 8 bases from J, with 7 bases in between. The CDR3 spans 12 residues. CDR3 in amino acids: CASSLEGGEAFF. The DNA of the CDR3 is TGTGCCAGCAGCTTAGAGGGGGGGGAAGCTTTCTTT.

The rearrangement links TRBV5-6 to TRBJ2-2, with TRBD1 identical over 7 bases. V lost 7 bases, J lost 3 bases, and 15 bases stayed unmatched. The CDR3 has 17 amino acids. Germline CDR1 SGHDT, CDR2 YYEEEE. CDR3 nucleotides: TGTGCCAGCGTCCTTGGAAGGGGGCTCTGGGACACCGGGGAGCTGTTTTTT. Its translation: CASVLGRGLWDTGELFF.

The genes are TRBV5-4 and TRBJ2-7, with 13 bases that match TRBD2. Germline V gene data show CDR1 as SGHNT and CDR2 as YYREEE (reference sequence). The CDR3 is 16 amino acids. Trimming took 0 bases from V and 4 from J; bases not matched to a gene: 4. CDR3 sequence: CASSLELAGGPYEQYF. CDR3 in DNA: TGTGCCAGCAGCTTGGAACTAGCGGGAGGGCCGTACGAGCAGTACTTC.

The count of this clone is one. The rearrangement links TRBV2 to TRBJ1-2, with D hard to call. Between the trimmed V and J ends, which lost 4 bases and 2 bases, there was a span of 14 bases. The CDR3 has 15 residues. Germline CDR1 is SNHLY and CDR2 is FYNNEI. CDR3 nucleotides: TGTGCCAGCAGTGTTGGAGGGTTACAGAACTATGGCTACACCTTC. Translating gives CASSVGGLQNYGYTF.

This clone was detected only once. This chain connects TRBV4-1 to TRBJ2-7; D is possibly TRBD1 (5 bases). The germline gives CDR1 MGHRA, CDR2 YSYEKL. This CDR3 has 16 amino acids. V lost 1 base and J lost 3, with 16 bases in between. DNA of the CDR3: TGCGCCAGCAGCCAAGCCCCCGGCAGGGAAGGCTACGAGCAGTACTTC. Protein sequence: CASSQAPGREGYEQYF.

This clone was recorded once. The chain links TRBV19 to TRBJ2-1; D gene unclear. Trimming cost V 6 bases and J 6 bases, with 15 bases left between them. Germline CDR1 reads LNHDA; CDR2 reads SQIVND (reference sequence). This CDR3 is built from 14 residues. In nucleotides, the CDR3 is TGTGCCAGTAGCACCCTTATGGTAGCCAATGAGCAGTTCTTC. This gives the protein CASSTLMVANEQFF.

In regard to this clone: One end of the junction does not line up with germline, which may come from a read error. The chain couples TRBV5-1 to TRBJ2-7, with 7 nucleotides matching TRBD1. The germline gives CDR1 SGHRS, CDR2 YFSETQ. There are 13 residues in the CDR3. This CDR3 reads CASRLGQNYEQYF. CDR3 DNA: TGCGCCAGCAGGTTGGGACAGAACTACGAGCAGTACTTC.

This clone was counted between two and nine times. The chain couples TRBV9 to TRBJ1-2; 10 bases fit TRBD1. The V gene end was trimmed by 4 bases and the J gene end by 5 bases; junction bases not matched to a gene: 11. This CDR3 has 16 amino acids. CDR1 and CDR2 (germline): SGDLS, YYNGEE. CDR3 DNA: TGTGCCAGCAGCTCACAACCGGGACAGGGGAGTTATGGCTACACCTTC. It yields the protein CASSSQPGQGSYGYTF.

The V call is TRBV27, the J call TRBJ2-1; 7 bases agree with TRBD1. The germline V gene encodes CDR1 MNHEY and CDR2 SMNVEV (reference sequence). J gave up 6 bases and V 2 bases, and 10 bases lay outside the gene matches. The CDR3 is 16 residues long. The CDR3 DNA is TGTGCCAGCAGTTTAATGGGCAGGGGGAGTCTCAATGAGCAGTTCTTC. Protein product: CASSLMGRGSLNEQFF.

V usage is TRBV19 and J usage is TRBJ1-1, with a weak D call TRBD1 (6 bases). Germline V gene lookup returns CDR1 LNHDA and CDR2 SQIVND (reference sequence). There are 14 residues in the CDR3. The ends were cut back, 3 bases at V and 4 bases at J, with 12 bases in the middle. CDR3 nucleotide sequence: TGTGCCAGTAGTATCTTGGGGACAAGCACTGAAGCTTTCTTT. Encoded protein: CASSILGTSTEAFF.

This clone showed up just once. V usage is TRBV6-5 and J usage is TRBJ2-1; TRBD1 might be the D (5 bases). Looked up from germline, CDR1 is MNHEY and CDR2 is SVGAGI. The ends were cut back, 2 bases at V and 6 bases at J, with 14 bases in the middle. The CDR3 extends over 15 amino acids. Written as DNA, the CDR3 is TGTGCCAGCAGTTACGGGGCAGGGCCGAGCAATGAGCAGTTCTTC. Amino acids: CASSYGAGPSNEQFF.

This chain links TRBV9 with TRBJ1-1; possibly TRBD1 for D (5 bases). The CDR3 sequence is 15 residues long. Trimming shortened V by 2 bases and J by 2 bases, and 13 bases separated the two germline ends. Germline lookup yields CDR1 SGDLS and CDR2 YYNGEE. The chain's CDR3 is CASSVLGAGNTEAFF. For the CDR3, the DNA is TGTGCCAGCAGCGTTCTAGGGGCAGGCAACACTGAAGCTTTCTTT. Full variable domain (outside the CDR3, taken from reference TRBV9 and TRBJ1-1): DSGVTQTPKHLITATGQRVTLRCSPRSGDLSVYWYQQSLDQGLQFLIQYYNGEERAKGNILERFSAQQFPDLHSELNLSSLELGDSALYFCASSVLGAGNTEAFFGQGTRLTVV.

This chain connects TRBV11-2 to TRBJ2-2, with unresolved D. Germline V CDR1 and CDR2: SGHAT, FQNNGV. This CDR3 contains 15 residues. V was clipped by 0 bases and J by 6 bases, with 11 bases between them. The CDR3 loop is CASSLDGWLAGELFF. The CDR3 DNA is TGTGCCAGCAGCTTAGATGGGTGGCTAGCCGGGGAGCTGTTTTTT.

The chain recombines TRBV19 with TRBJ2-7; the D call may be TRBD1 or TRBD2 (5 bases each). The CDR3 covers 15 residues. With 4 bases removed from V and 0 bases from J, the gap between germline ends came to 13 bases. Germline CDR1 and CDR2: LNHDA and SQIVND (reference sequence). CDR3 sequence (DNA): TGTGCCAGTAGTAAAGGGACGGAGAGCTCCTACGAGCAGTACTTC. Its translation is CASSKGTESSYEQYF.

The CDR3 loop reads CSVAGLEEGNEQFF. CDR3 coding DNA: TGCAGCGTTGCCGGGCTAGAAGAGGGCAATGAGCAGTTCTTC. This chain connects TRBV29-1 to TRBJ2-1; D may be TRBD2 (5 bases). Trimming pared 4 bases from V and 6 bases from J, leaving 16 bases between. The CDR3 length is 14 residues. Germline V gene sequence: CDR1 SQVTM, CDR2 ANQGSEA.

The chain joins TRBV7-9 to TRBJ2-7, with 8 bases that match TRBD2. This CDR3 is 17 amino acids long. Germline CDR1 reads SEHNR; CDR2 reads FQNEAQ (reference sequence). V dropped 2 bases and J dropped 2; count of bases not matched to a gene: 11. The CDR3 protein is CASSLKGPGSGTYEQYF. The CDR3 nucleotides read TGTGCCAGCAGCTTAAAAGGCCCGGGTAGCGGGACCTACGAGCAGTACTTC. Together with reference TRBV7-9 and TRBJ2-7, the CDR3 gives the full variable domain: DTGVSQNPRHKITKRGQNVTFRCDPISEHNRLYWYRQTLGQGPEFLTYFQNEAQLEKSRLLSDRFSAERPKGSFSTLEIQRTEQGDSAMYLCASSLKGPGSGTYEQYFGPGTRLTVT.

The chain uses TRBV5-1 and TRBJ2-1, with D maybe TRBD2 (5 bases). Germline CDR1 reads SGHRS; CDR2 reads YFSETQ. This CDR3 comprises 15 residues. Trimming shortened V by 0 bases and J by 2 bases, and 9 bases separated the two germline ends. The CDR3 DNA reads TGCGCCAGCAGCTTGGACGGGAACCCCTACAATGAGCAGTTCTTC. Translating it yields CASSLDGNPYNEQFF.

V is TRBV5-1 and J is TRBJ1-6, with 8 bases matching TRBD1. Trimming removed 4 bases from V and 7 bases from J; junction bases left unmatched: 13. Germline CDR1 reads SGHRS; CDR2 reads YFSETQ. This CDR3 is built from 17 residues. The CDR3 nucleotides are TGCGCCAGCAGCATGGCCCCGGACAGGGTCCGGAATTCACCCCTCCACTTT. It encodes CASSMAPDRVRNSPLHF.

This clone has a single count. The chain uses TRBV18 and TRBJ2-5, with 10 bases matching TRBD1. Germline assignment: CDR1 KGHSH and CDR2 LQKENI. Unmatched junction bases numbered 1, after V lost 3 bases and J lost 0 bases. This CDR3 has 15 amino acids. The CDR3 reads CASSPDRGYQETQYF. In DNA form, the CDR3 reads TGTGCCAGCTCACCGGACAGGGGGTACCAAGAGACCCAGTACTTC.

The rearrangement joins TRBV6-5 to TRBJ1-4; D perhaps matches TRBD1 (6 bases). V was cut by 0 bases and J by 8 bases, with 13 bases left in between. The CDR3 extends over 15 amino acids. Germline V gene data show CDR1 as MNHEY and CDR2 as SVGAGI. The CDR3 sequence: CASSYSRGGLEKLFF. The CDR3 DNA sequence: TGTGCCAGCAGTTACTCGAGGGGGGGGTTGGAAAAACTGTTTTTT.